The 27 T cell receptor beta chains given below trace back to one sample, sequenced in a study of memory CD4+ T cells and cytomegalovirus serostatus. The sort gate was single viable CD3+CD4+CD8-CD45RO+ cells for memory CD4+ T cells. Clones were sequenced by immunoSEQ multiplex PCR, and TCRdb holds only the in-frame ones, with some missing. This repertoire shows under 40,000 clones, around three quarters found once; its top ten account for roughly 5%. The sequencing sample was made of memory CD4+ T cells from blood. Source of these receptors: an adult in good health and CMV-seropositive.

This chain joins TRBV18 and TRBJ1-2, with 7 bases that match TRBD1. The germline CDR1 and CDR2 sequences are KGHSH and LQKENI. CDR3 length equals 16 residues. Germline trimming cut 3 bases from V and 5 bases from J; bases unmatched to any gene: 12. The CDR3 is CASSPGQTGRAYGYTF. Here the CDR3 DNA reads TGTGCCAGCTCACCCGGTCAGACAGGGAGGGCGTATGGCTACACCTTC.

The V gene is TRBV4-2, the J gene TRBJ1-6; TRBD1 matches at 7 bases. Germline CDR1 LGHNA, CDR2 YNFKEQ. The CDR3 extends over 15 amino acids. V was clipped by 0 bases and J by 6 bases; unmatched bases: 2. The CDR3 bases are TGTGCCAGCAGCCAAGAATACAGGGGTAATTCACCCCTCCACTTT. Amino acids: CASSQEYRGNSPLHF.

The rearrangement joins TRBV18 to TRBJ2-7; 12 nucleotides align to TRBD2. The germline gives CDR1 KGHSH, CDR2 LQKENI. The V gene end was trimmed by 5 bases and the J gene end by 5 bases; junction bases not matched to a gene: 4. This CDR3 contains 14 residues. The CDR3 is CASSRTSGKDEQYF. The CDR3 DNA follows: TGTGCCAGCTCAAGGACTAGCGGGAAGGACGAGCAGTACTTC.

This chain connects TRBV19 to TRBJ2-1; tentatively, D is TRBD2 (6 bases). The CDR3 sequence is 15 residues long. Germline V gene sequence: CDR1 LNHDA, CDR2 SQIVND (reference sequence). Deletions cut 3 bases from V and 5 bases from J, with 14 bases between. The CDR3 here is CASSMNPRRDNEQFF. The CDR3 nucleotides read TGTGCCAGTAGTATGAACCCACGGAGGGACAATGAGCAGTTCTTC.

The chain uses TRBV29-1 and TRBJ2-5, with 7 bases that match TRBD2. There are 11 residues in the CDR3. Trimming cost V 6 bases and J 6 bases; bases outside gene matches: 4. Germline CDR1 SQVTM, CDR2 ANQGSEA. The CDR3 sequence: CSVERGKTQYF. The CDR3 DNA follows: TGCAGCGTGGAGCGGGGTAAGACCCAGTACTTC. Full variable domain (outside the CDR3, taken from reference TRBV29-1 and TRBJ2-5): SAVISQKPSRDICQRGTSLTIQCQVDSQVTMMFWYRQQPGQSLTLIATANQGSEATYESGFVIDKFPISRPNLTFSTLTVSNMSPEDSSIYLCSVERGKTQYFGPGTRLLVL.

V is TRBV7-3 and J is TRBJ2-7; TRBD1 is a possible D gene (6 bases). The CDR3 contains 13 residues. V dropped 3 bases and J dropped 4 bases, with 10 bases sitting between them. The V gene's germline CDR1 is SGHTA and CDR2 FQGTGA. The CDR3 DNA is TGTGCCAGCAGCTTTCAACAGGGTTACGAGCAGTACTTC. It translates to CASSFQQGYEQYF.

V and J are TRBV7-9 and TRBJ1-2, with TRBD1 matching over 9 bases. Germline CDR1 is SEHNR and CDR2 is FQNEAQ (reference sequence). V trimming: 3 bases; J trimming: 2 bases; junction bases outside the gene matches: 7. The CDR3 covers 16 residues. CDR3 in amino acids: CASSFARDRDNYGYTF. The CDR3 bases are TGTGCCAGCAGCTTCGCCAGGGACAGGGACAACTATGGCTACACCTTC.

The gene calls are TRBV5-1 and TRBJ2-1, with D hard to call. CDR1 and CDR2 from the germline V gene are SGHRS and YFSETQ. There are 14 residues in the CDR3. Trimming left V 0 bases short and J 5 bases short, with 9 bases between. Here the CDR3 DNA reads TGCGCCAGCAGCTTGGCGCTCAGTCACAATGAGCAGTTCTTC. This gives the protein CASSLALSHNEQFF.

This chain uses TRBV2 with TRBJ1-2; D not certain. The CDR3 is made up of 10 amino acids. Germline CDR1 and CDR2: SNHLY and FYNNEI. Trimming left V 0 bases short and J 9 bases short, with 2 bases between. The CDR3 here is CASSEASYTF. As DNA, the CDR3 is TGTGCCAGCAGTGAAGCGAGCTACACCTTC.

The genes are TRBV9 and TRBJ2-2, with 8 bases fitting TRBD1. CDR1 SGDLS and CDR2 YYNGEE come from the germline V gene. The V gene end was trimmed by 5 bases and the J gene end by 3 bases; junction bases not matched to a gene: 3. The CDR3 loop spans 14 amino acids. CDR3 residues: CASRGTGDTGELFF. In DNA, the CDR3 is TGTGCCAGCAGGGGGACAGGAGACACCGGGGAGCTGTTTTTT.

J is TRBJ2-7 and V is TRBV13; D might be TRBD2 (6 bases). The germline gives CDR1 PRHDT, CDR2 FYEKMQ (reference sequence). The CDR3 loop spans 13 amino acids. The V gene lost 5 bases and the J gene lost 3 bases, with 11 bases spanning the gap. The CDR3 coding sequence is TGTGCCAGCAGCCGTTACGGGAGCTACGAGCAGTACTTC. Amino acids: CASSRYGSYEQYF.

V usage is TRBV5-1 and J usage is TRBJ1-1; possible D gene TRBD1, 5 bases. This CDR3 comprises 15 residues. Germline lookup yields CDR1 SGHRS and CDR2 YFSETQ. V dropped 5 bases and J dropped 6 bases, with 20 bases sitting between them. The CDR3: CASSYSPGAVAEAFF. CDR3 sequence (DNA): TGCGCCAGCAGTTATTCCCCCGGGGCTGTCGCTGAAGCTTTCTTT.

The chain is built from TRBV14 and TRBJ2-7; TRBD1 agrees at 7 bases. V gave up 4 bases and J gave up 5 bases; unmatched junction bases: 5. The CDR3 extends over 13 amino acids. Germline lookup yields CDR1 SGHDN and CDR2 FVKESK. As DNA, the CDR3 is TGTGCCAGCAGCCCTTTAGGGGGCCACGAGCAGTACTTC. It specifies CASSPLGGHEQYF.

V and J are TRBV6-6 and TRBJ2-2; D is uncertain. This CDR3 is 14 amino acids long. Trimming removed 4 bases at V and 2 bases at J, with 8 bases between. Germline V gene lookup returns CDR1 MNHNY and CDR2 SVGAGI (reference sequence). The CDR3, as DNA: TGTGCCAGCAGTTTAGGTGGTAACACCGGGGAGCTGTTTTTT. Protein sequence: CASSLGGNTGELFF.

This chain connects TRBV18 to TRBJ1-1; TRBD1 matches 11 bases. Looked up from germline, CDR1 is KGHSH and CDR2 is LQKENI. The V and J ends lost 4 bases and 5 bases, in that order; junction bases with no gene match: 9. The CDR3 spans 16 residues. The CDR3 nucleotides read TGTGCCAGCTCACGACAAGGACAGGGGGCCGGAACTGAAGCTTTCTTT. Residues: CASSRQGQGAGTEAFF. The entire variable domain, with the rest obtained from reference TRBV18 and TRBJ1-1, is as follows: NAGVMQNPRHLVRRRGQEARLRCSPMKGHSHVYWYRQLPEEGLKFMVYLQKENIIDESGMPKERFSAEFPKEGPSILRIQQVVRGDSAAYFCASSRQGQGAGTEAFFGQGTRLTVV.

V is TRBV4-3 and J is TRBJ2-5; a weak D match, TRBD1 (5 bases). Germline V gene lookup returns CDR1 LGHNA and CDR2 YSLEER. V gave up 3 bases and J gave up 4 bases, with 12 bases separating them. This CDR3 has 14 amino acids. CDR3 sequence (DNA): TGCGCCAGCAGCCACCACAGGTTGGGAGAGACCCAGTACTTC. It yields the protein CASSHHRLGETQYF.

The rearrangement links TRBV15 to TRBJ1-4, with D possibly matching TRBD1 (6 bases). Deletions cut 8 bases from V and 8 bases from J, with 18 bases between. CDR3 length: 14 residues. Germline lookup yields CDR1 LNHNV and CDR2 YYDKDF (reference sequence). In nucleotides, the CDR3 is TGTGCCACCCATGCACGGGGGCTACGAGAAAAACTGTTTTTT. As protein: CATHARGLREKLFF.

The chain employs TRBV4-3 and TRBJ1-2; D not certain. This CDR3 region has 14 residues. V lost 0 bases, J lost 7 bases, and 12 bases lay in between. Germline CDR1 LGHNA, CDR2 YSLEER. CDR3 bases: TGCGCCAGCAGCCAAGACCCGGGTTTGGGTGGCTACACCTTC. It specifies CASSQDPGLGGYTF.

This clone has only a few counts. The chain is built from TRBV18 and TRBJ2-2, with D possibly being TRBD1 (5 bases). V gave up 5 bases and J gave up 0 bases, with 10 bases separating them. Germline values: CDR1 KGHSH, CDR2 LQKENI. The CDR3 spans 15 residues. CDR3 in amino acids: CASSYTGTNTGELFF. In DNA form, the CDR3 reads TGTGCCAGCTCATATACAGGCACGAACACCGGGGAGCTGTTTTTT. The full variable domain, its missing parts supplied by reference TRBV18 and TRBJ2-2, is NAGVMQNPRHLVRRRGQEARLRCSPMKGHSHVYWYRQLPEEGLKFMVYLQKENIIDESGMPKERFSAEFPKEGPSILRIQQVVRGDSAAYFCASSYTGTNTGELFFGEGSRLTVL.

This rearrangement joins TRBV18 to TRBJ2-7, with D perhaps TRBD1 (6 bases). This CDR3 has 14 amino acids. Germline V gives CDR1 KGHSH, CDR2 LQKENI. Trimming took 3 bases from V and 4 from J, leaving 13 bases between them. Written as DNA, the CDR3 is TGTGCCAGCTCACCGGGGGCTAGGACGTACGAGCAGTACTTC. This gives the protein CASSPGARTYEQYF.

The rearrangement uses TRBV14 and TRBJ2-1; maybe TRBD2 (5 bases). This CDR3 spans 15 amino acids. Germline V lookup: CDR1 SGHDN, CDR2 FVKESK. V was clipped by 5 bases and J by 0 bases, with 11 bases between them. The CDR3 protein is CASSDYSASYNEQFF. CDR3 nucleotide sequence: TGTGCCAGCAGCGATTATAGCGCCTCCTACAATGAGCAGTTCTTC.

This clone has only a few counts. The chain couples TRBV7-9 to TRBJ2-7; D possibly corresponds to TRBD2 (5 bases). This CDR3 spans 14 amino acids. The germline V gene has CDR1 SEHNR and CDR2 FQNEAQ (reference sequence). Trimming stripped 6 bases from V and 3 bases from J, with 15 bases between. The CDR3 region is CASSLSGSSYEQYF. CDR3 nucleotides: TGTGCCAGCAGTTTGTCGGGGTCAAGCTACGAGCAGTACTTC.

This clone was recorded only once. This chain connects TRBV5-6 to TRBJ1-2; possible D gene TRBD1, 5 bases. The CDR3 length is 13 residues. V was trimmed by 2 bases and J by 4 bases, leaving 9 bases between them. Germline V gene lookup returns CDR1 SGHDT and CDR2 YYEEEE. The CDR3 sequence: CASSFGTAYGYTF. CDR3 coding DNA: TGTGCCAGCAGCTTTGGGACGGCCTATGGCTACACCTTC.

This chain links TRBV27 with TRBJ2-3, with 8 bases identical to TRBD2. The CDR3 length is 17 residues. Germline CDR1 reads MNHEY; CDR2 reads SMNVEV (reference sequence). The trim removed 0 bases at V and 4 bases at J, leaving 9 bases unmatched. In DNA, the CDR3 is TGTGCCAGCAGTTTATCAGCCCGGGGGGGGATAGCAGATACGCAGTATTTT. Encoded protein: CASSLSARGGIADTQYF.

The V call is TRBV28, the J call TRBJ1-2; 8 nucleotides match TRBD1. Germline values: CDR1 MDHEN, CDR2 SYDVKM. With V trimmed by 2 bases and J by 8 bases, 10 bases remained unmatched. The CDR3 extends over 15 amino acids. DNA of the CDR3: TGTGCCAGCAGTTTACAGGGGGCCCCCGGTCGGGGCTACACCTTC. Amino acids: CASSLQGAPGRGYTF.

The V gene is TRBV28, the J gene TRBJ1-1, with 8 bases lining up with TRBD1. CDR3 size: 14 residues. Trimming cost V 6 bases and J 3 bases; bases outside gene matches: 6. Germline V gene sequence: CDR1 MDHEN, CDR2 SYDVKM. The CDR3 sequence: CASRPLQGDTEAFF. CDR3 nucleotides: TGTGCCAGCAGGCCCTTACAGGGGGACACTGAAGCTTTCTTT.

The chain carries TRBV7-3 and TRBJ2-1; D is possibly TRBD1 (7 bases). CDR1 SGHTA and CDR2 FQGTGA come from the germline V gene. Trimming removed 2 bases from V and 10 bases from J, with 15 bases in between. This CDR3 is 14 amino acids long. This CDR3 is CASSLGQGGPEQFF. DNA for the CDR3: TGTGCCAGCAGCTTAGGCCAGGGGGGTCCCGAGCAGTTCTTC.